These 18 T cell receptor beta chains originate from one sample sequenced in a study of shared clonotypes between healthy human individuals. Profiling relied on immunoSEQ multiplex PCR, and the TCRdb table lists in-frame clones only, not all of them. Of around 1.9 million clones listed, 90% to 95% were seen once; the top ten hold 1.7%. Naive CD8 cells, CD45RO-negative and positively selected for CCR7, excluded terminally differentiated effector memory CD45RA+ cells. The sequenced material came from naive CD8+ T cells from PBMCs. The source is a man aged 18 to 30 in good health. Some clones in this sample may be carry-over from other donors' samples.

The CDR3 bases are TGTGCCAGCTCACCACCCTTCTTGGCTAGCACCTACAATGAGCAGTTCTTC. Its protein product is CASSPPFLASTYNEQFF. The V gene is TRBV18, the J gene TRBJ2-1; D might be TRBD2 (5 bases). The germline CDR1 and CDR2 sequences are KGHSH and LQKENI. The V gene lost 0 bases and the J gene lost 2 bases, with 14 bases spanning the gap. This CDR3 contains 17 residues. The full variable domain, in which reference TRBV18 and TRBJ2-1 provide the parts outside the CDR3, is NAGVMQNPRHLVRRRGQEARLRCSPMKGHSHVYWYRQLPEEGLKFMVYLQKENIIDESGMPKERFSAEFPKEGPSILRIQQVVRGDSAAYFCASSPPFLASTYNEQFFGPGTRLTVL.

The J gene is TRBJ2-1, the V gene TRBV5-1, with unresolved D. V dropped 4 bases and J dropped 8 bases, with 10 bases sitting between them. Germline assignment: CDR1 SGHRS and CDR2 YFSETQ. The CDR3 is 12 residues long. The CDR3 DNA follows: TGCGCCAGCAGCCCTAGGAGCGATGAGCAGTTCTTC. It encodes CASSPRSDEQFF.

J is TRBJ2-1 and V is TRBV4-2, with 7 bases fitting TRBD1. CDR3 length: 16 amino acids. Germline V CDR1 and CDR2: LGHNA, YNFKEQ. J lost 6 bases, V lost 0 bases, and 8 bases had no gene match. CDR3 loop: CASSQETGSLVNEQFF. The CDR3 nucleotides read TGTGCCAGCAGCCAAGAGACAGGGTCTTTAGTCAATGAGCAGTTCTTC.

V gene TRBV6-6 combines with J gene TRBJ2-5, with 8 bases aligning to TRBD1. The better agreement between TRBJ2-7 and the DNA end casts doubt on the J call. Germline lookup yields CDR1 MNHNY and CDR2 SVGAGI (reference sequence). The length of the CDR3 is 15 residues. The CDR3 reads CASSYTDRATYEQYF. CDR3 DNA: TGTGCCAGCAGTTATACGGACAGGGCCACCTACGAGCAGTACTTC.

The chain has TRBV6-5 and TRBJ1-5; the D is unclear. CDR1 and CDR2 from the germline V gene are MNHEY and SVGAGI. This CDR3 region has 15 residues. V was trimmed by 0 bases and J by 2 bases, leaving 8 bases between them. DNA for the CDR3: TGTGCCAGCAGTTACTCGAGTTTGGGCAATCAGCCCCAGCATTTT. It is translated as CASSYSSLGNQPQHF.

The chain has TRBV28 and TRBJ1-2; TRBD1 might be the D (6 bases). The length of the CDR3 is 14 residues. V was pared by 5 bases and J by 4 bases, with 14 bases between. The germline V gene encodes CDR1 MDHEN and CDR2 SYDVKM. CDR3 bases: TGTGCCAGCAGTCTGACAGGATTCAGCTATGGCTACACCTTC. It specifies CASSLTGFSYGYTF.

With respect to this clone: Within the sample, other DNA sequences also encode this same CDR3. The chain combines TRBV5-6 with TRBJ2-7; no definite D call. The germline V and J ends were trimmed by 0 bases and 4 bases, with 8 bases remaining between them. The CDR3 has 13 amino acids. CDR1 is SGHDT, CDR2 YYEEEE, per germline. The CDR3 protein is CASSLGHGYEQYF. The CDR3 DNA reads TGTGCCAGCAGCTTGGGGCATGGGTACGAGCAGTACTTC.

This chain links TRBV19 with TRBJ2-2; 8 nucleotides match TRBD2. After removal of 5 bases from V and 6 bases from J, the junction contained 8 bases not matched to a gene. The CDR3 contains 15 residues. Germline CDR1 LNHDA, CDR2 SQIVND (reference sequence). CDR3 sequence (DNA): TGTGCCAGTAGTTCCCGGGGGGGTGGACCCGGGGAGCTGTTTTTT. Protein: CASSSRGGGPGELFF. Full variable domain (remainder filled in from reference TRBV19 and TRBJ2-2): DGGITQSPKYLFRKEGQNVTLSCEQNLNHDAMYWYRQDPGQGLRLIYYSQIVNDFQKGDIAEGYSVSREKKESFPLTVTSAQKNPTAFYLCASSSRGGGPGELFFGEGSRLTVL.

The CDR3 bases are TGTGCCAGCAGTTTCGGAGTCGCGTCTTTCTTT. Translating gives CASSFGVASFF. The V gene is TRBV27, the J gene TRBJ1-1, with D uncertain. Germline V gives CDR1 MNHEY, CDR2 SMNVEV (reference sequence). The CDR3 spans 11 residues. The V end lost 3 bases, the J end lost 12 bases, and 11 bases lay between the germline ends.

This clone was seen a few times. The genes are TRBV30 and TRBJ1-1; 8 nucleotides line up with TRBD1. This CDR3 is built from 14 residues. V was pared by 4 bases and J by 5 bases, with 9 bases of the junction left unmatched. CDR1 and CDR2 from the germline V gene are GTSNPN and SVGIG (reference sequence). CDR3 region: CAWIRQGWRTEAFF. The CDR3 bases are TGTGCCTGGATCCGACAGGGGTGGCGAACTGAAGCTTTCTTT.

The genes are TRBV28 and TRBJ1-6; a weak D match, TRBD1 (5 bases). Germline loops: CDR1 MDHEN, CDR2 SYDVKM. V dropped 4 bases and J dropped 5 bases, with 12 bases sitting between them. This CDR3 has 15 residues. CDR3 sequence: CASSSAGGNNSPLHF. The DNA of the CDR3 is TGTGCCAGCAGTTCTGCCGGGGGGAATAATTCACCCCTCCACTTT. Based on the CDR3 plus reference TRBV28 and TRBJ1-6, the full variable domain is DVKVTQSSRYLVKRTGEKVFLECVQDMDHENMFWYRQDPGLGLRLIYFSYDVKMKEKGDIPEGYSVSREKKERFSLILESASTNQTSMYLCASSSAGGNNSPLHFGNGTRLTVT.

This clone was seen just once. This chain connects TRBV7-8 to TRBJ2-1; TRBD2 matches 7 bases. With 1 base clipped from V and 2 bases from J, the junction kept 2 bases outside the gene matches. The CDR3 has 15 amino acids. Per the germline V gene, CDR1 is SGHVS and CDR2 is FQNEAQ. The CDR3 reads CASSLELATYNEQFF. The CDR3 DNA reads TGTGCCAGCAGCTTAGAACTAGCGACCTACAATGAGCAGTTCTTC. The complete variable domain, with remaining parts taken from reference TRBV7-8 and TRBJ2-1, reads GAGVSQSPRYKVAKRGQDVALRCDPISGHVSLFWYQQALGQGPEFLTYFQNEAQLDKSGLPSDRFFAERPEGSVSTLKIQRTQQEDSAVYLCASSLELATYNEQFFGPGTRLTVL.

This clone was detected once. The chain combines TRBV9 with TRBJ2-2; perhaps TRBD1 as D (5 bases). The CDR3 runs 16 residues. Trimming pared 3 bases from V and 0 bases from J, leaving 12 bases between. Per the germline V gene, CDR1 is SGDLS and CDR2 is YYNGEE. The DNA for the CDR3 is TGTGCCAGCAGCGAAAAGGGGCGTTCGAACACCGGGGAGCTGTTTTTT. This encodes CASSEKGRSNTGELFF.

V is TRBV4-2 and J is TRBJ2-7; tentatively, D is TRBD2 (5 bases). This CDR3 comprises 14 residues. CDR1 is LGHNA, CDR2 YNFKEQ, per germline. The V gene lost 1 base and the J gene lost 6 bases, with 13 bases spanning the gap. DNA of the CDR3: TGTGCCAGCAGCCAAGTGAGACCAGAGGGCGAGCAGTACTTC. This encodes CASSQVRPEGEQYF.

The chain links TRBV5-6 to TRBJ1-1; no clear D gene. Germline CDR1 SGHDT, CDR2 YYEEEE. The V end was cut by 3 bases, the J end by 4 bases, with 13 bases between. The CDR3 extends over 14 amino acids. CDR3 coding DNA: TGTGCCAGCAGCTGGAATCCGGGGTCCACTGAAGCTTTCTTT. Translated: CASSWNPGSTEAFF.

The CDR3 sequence is CASKRRTDTQYF. CDR3 coding DNA: TGTGCCAGCAAACGCCGCACAGATACGCAGTATTTT. The rearrangement links TRBV2 to TRBJ2-3; D is undetermined. V was trimmed by 7 bases and J by 1 base, leaving 6 bases between them. The germline V gene encodes CDR1 SNHLY and CDR2 FYNNEI. The CDR3 has 12 amino acids.

CDR3 residues: CASSYDLGEAFF. The CDR3 region has the DNA TGTGCCAGCAGTTACGACCTGGGTGAAGCTTTCTTT. V gene TRBV6-6 combines with J gene TRBJ1-1, with no clear D. V lost 2 bases to trimming and J lost 7 bases, with 8 bases between them. The CDR3 is made up of 12 amino acids. Per germline, CDR1 MNHNY and CDR2 SVGAGI (reference sequence).

The chain uses TRBV7-6 and TRBJ2-3; 9 nucleotides agree with TRBD2. Germline CDR1 SGHVS, CDR2 FNYEAQ. The CDR3 runs 18 residues. The ends lost 2 bases at V and 6 bases at J; junction bases unmatched: 15. CDR3 amino acids: CASSLNSGTSGHTDTQYF. The CDR3 nucleotides read TGTGCCAGCAGCTTAAACTCGGGAACTAGCGGGCACACCGATACGCAGTATTTT.